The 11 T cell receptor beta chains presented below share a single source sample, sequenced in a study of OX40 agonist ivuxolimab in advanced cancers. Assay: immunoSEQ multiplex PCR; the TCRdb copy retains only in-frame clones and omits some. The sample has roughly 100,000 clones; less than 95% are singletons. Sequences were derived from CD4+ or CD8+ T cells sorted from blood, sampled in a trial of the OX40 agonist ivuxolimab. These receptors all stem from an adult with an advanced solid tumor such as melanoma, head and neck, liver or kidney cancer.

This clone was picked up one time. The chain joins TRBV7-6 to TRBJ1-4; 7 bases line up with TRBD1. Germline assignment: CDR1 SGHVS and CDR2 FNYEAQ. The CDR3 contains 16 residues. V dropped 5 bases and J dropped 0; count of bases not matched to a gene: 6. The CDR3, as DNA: TGTGCCAGCAGCCCGGGACAGATCACAACTAATGAAAAACTGTTTTTT. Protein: CASSPGQITTNEKLFF.

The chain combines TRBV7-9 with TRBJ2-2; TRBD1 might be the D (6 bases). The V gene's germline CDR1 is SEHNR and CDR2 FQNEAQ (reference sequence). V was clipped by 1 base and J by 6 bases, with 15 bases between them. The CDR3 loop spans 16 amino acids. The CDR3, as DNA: TGTGCCAGCAGCTTAGGGACGGGTGGACAGCCCGGGGAGCTGTTTTTT. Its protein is CASSLGTGGQPGELFF.

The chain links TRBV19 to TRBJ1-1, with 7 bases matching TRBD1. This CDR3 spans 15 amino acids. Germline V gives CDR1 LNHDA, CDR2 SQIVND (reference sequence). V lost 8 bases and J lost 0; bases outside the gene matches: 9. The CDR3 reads CASSGQDFMNTEAFF. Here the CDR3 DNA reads TGTGCCAGTTCAGGACAGGACTTCATGAACACTGAAGCTTTCTTT.

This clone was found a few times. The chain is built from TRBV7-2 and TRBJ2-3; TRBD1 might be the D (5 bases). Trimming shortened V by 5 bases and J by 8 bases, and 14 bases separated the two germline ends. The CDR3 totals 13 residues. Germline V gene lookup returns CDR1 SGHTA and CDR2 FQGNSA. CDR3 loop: CASSPSRQGTQYF. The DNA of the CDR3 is TGTGCCAGCAGCCCCAGTCGGCAGGGTACGCAGTATTTT.

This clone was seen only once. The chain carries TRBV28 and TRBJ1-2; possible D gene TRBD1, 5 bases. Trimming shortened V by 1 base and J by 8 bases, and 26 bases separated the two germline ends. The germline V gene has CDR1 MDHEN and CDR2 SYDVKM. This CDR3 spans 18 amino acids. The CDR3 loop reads CASSLSPAGMGGDGGYTF. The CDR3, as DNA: TGTGCCAGCAGTTTATCCCCGGCAGGGATGGGTGGGGATGGAGGCTACACCTTC.

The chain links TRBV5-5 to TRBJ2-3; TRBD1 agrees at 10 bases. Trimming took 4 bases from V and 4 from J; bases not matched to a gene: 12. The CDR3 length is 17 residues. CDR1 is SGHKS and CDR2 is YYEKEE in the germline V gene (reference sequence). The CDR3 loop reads CASSRTTGGGKADTQYF. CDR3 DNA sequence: TGTGCCAGCAGCAGAACGACAGGGGGCGGGAAGGCAGATACGCAGTATTTT.

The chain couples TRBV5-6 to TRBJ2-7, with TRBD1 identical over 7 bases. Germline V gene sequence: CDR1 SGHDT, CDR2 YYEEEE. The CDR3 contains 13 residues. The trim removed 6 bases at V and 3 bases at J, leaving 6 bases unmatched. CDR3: CASTTGVGYEQYF. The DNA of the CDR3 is TGTGCCAGCACAACAGGGGTAGGCTACGAGCAGTACTTC.

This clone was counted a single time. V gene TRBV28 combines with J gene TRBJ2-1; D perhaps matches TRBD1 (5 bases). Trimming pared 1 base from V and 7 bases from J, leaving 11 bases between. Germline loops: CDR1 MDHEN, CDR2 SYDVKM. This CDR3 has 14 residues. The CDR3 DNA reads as TGTGCCAGCAGTTTATCGACAGTTTTGAATGAGCAGTTCTTC. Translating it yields CASSLSTVLNEQFF.

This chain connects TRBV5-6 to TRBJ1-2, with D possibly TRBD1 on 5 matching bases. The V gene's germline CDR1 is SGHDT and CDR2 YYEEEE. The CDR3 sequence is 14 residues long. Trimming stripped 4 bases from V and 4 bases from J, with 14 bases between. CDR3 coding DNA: TGTGCCAGCAGCCGAGGGGACGGCGGCTATGGCTACACCTTC. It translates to CASSRGDGGYGYTF.

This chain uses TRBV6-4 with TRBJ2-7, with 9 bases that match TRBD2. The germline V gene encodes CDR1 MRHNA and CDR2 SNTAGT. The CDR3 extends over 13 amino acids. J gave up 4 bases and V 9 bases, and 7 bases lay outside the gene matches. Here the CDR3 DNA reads TGTGCCAGTTCTAGCGGGGAGCTTTACGAGCAGTACTTC. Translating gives CASSSGELYEQYF.

CDR3 region: CASSLGFGNQPQHF. The CDR3, as DNA: TGTGCCAGCAGTTTAGGCTTCGGCAATCAGCCCCAGCATTTT. The genes are TRBV28 and TRBJ1-5; D is ambiguous. The CDR3 runs to 14 residues. Germline V gene lookup returns CDR1 MDHEN and CDR2 SYDVKM. V was clipped by 2 bases and J by 2 bases, with 7 bases between them.